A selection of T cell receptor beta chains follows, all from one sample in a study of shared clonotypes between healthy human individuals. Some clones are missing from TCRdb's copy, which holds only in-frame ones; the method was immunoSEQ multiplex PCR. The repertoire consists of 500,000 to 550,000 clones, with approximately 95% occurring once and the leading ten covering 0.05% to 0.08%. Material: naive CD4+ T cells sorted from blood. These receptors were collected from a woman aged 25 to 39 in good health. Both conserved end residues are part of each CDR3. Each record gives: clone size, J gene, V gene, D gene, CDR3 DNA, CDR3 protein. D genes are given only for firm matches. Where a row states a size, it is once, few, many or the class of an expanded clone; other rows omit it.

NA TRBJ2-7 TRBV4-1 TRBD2 TGCGCCAGCAGCCAACTTAGCGGGTCGCGTCGGAGCTACGAGCAGTACTTC CASSQLSGSRRSYEQYF
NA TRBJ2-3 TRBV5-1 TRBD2 TGCGCCAGCAGCTTGGCCGAGACTAGCGCCTTCGGTACGCAGTATTTT CASSLAETSAFGTQYF
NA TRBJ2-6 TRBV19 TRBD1 TGTGCCAGTAGTATACGGGACAGGGTGTCTGGGGCCAACGTCCTGACTTTC CASSIRDRVSGANVLTF
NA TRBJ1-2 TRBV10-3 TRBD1 TGTGCCATCAGTGAGTCAGGGGGCGAGGTAGGCTACACCTTC CAISESGGEVGYTF
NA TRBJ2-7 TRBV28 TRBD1 TGTGCCAGCAGCCTGGGCGGACAGGGAATGGGCGAGCAGTACTTC CASSLGGQGMGEQYF
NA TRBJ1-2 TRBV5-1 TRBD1 TGCGCCAGCAGCTTGACCGGGACAGGGGGCTTTTTCACCTTC CASSLTGTGGFFTF
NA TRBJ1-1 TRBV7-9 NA TGTGCCAGCAGCGCCCAGACAGAGAACACTGAAGCTTTCTTT CASSAQTENTEAFF
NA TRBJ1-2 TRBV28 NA TGTGCCAGCGCAGTGGGGCTTGGGGGCTACACCTTC CASAVGLGGYTF
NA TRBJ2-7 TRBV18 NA TGTGCCAGCTCACCAACCCAGACGGGGCCGGGGGAGCAGTACTTC CASSPTQTGPGEQYF
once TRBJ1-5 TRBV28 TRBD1 TGTGCCAGCAGTCCATGGACAGGGGGCAATCAGCCCCAGCATTTT CASSPWTGGNQPQHF